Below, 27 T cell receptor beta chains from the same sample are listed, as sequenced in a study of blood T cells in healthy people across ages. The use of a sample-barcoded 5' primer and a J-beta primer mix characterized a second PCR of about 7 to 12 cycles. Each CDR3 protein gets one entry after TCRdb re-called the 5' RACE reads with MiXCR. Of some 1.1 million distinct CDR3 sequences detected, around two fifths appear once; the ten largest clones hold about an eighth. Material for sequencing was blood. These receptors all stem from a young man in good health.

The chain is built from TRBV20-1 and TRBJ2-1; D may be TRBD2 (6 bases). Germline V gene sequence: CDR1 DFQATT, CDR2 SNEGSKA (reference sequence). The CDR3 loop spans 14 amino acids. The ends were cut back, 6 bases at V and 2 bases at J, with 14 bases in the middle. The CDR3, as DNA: TGCAGTGCAGAAACTAGCTATCCCTACAATGAGCAGTTCTTC. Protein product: CSAETSYPYNEQFF.

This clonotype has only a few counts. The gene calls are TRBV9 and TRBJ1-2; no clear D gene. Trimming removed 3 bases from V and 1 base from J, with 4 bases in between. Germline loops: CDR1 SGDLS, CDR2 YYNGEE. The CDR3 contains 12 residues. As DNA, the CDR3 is TGTGCCAGCAGCGAATATAACTATGGCTACACCTTC. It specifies CASSEYNYGYTF.

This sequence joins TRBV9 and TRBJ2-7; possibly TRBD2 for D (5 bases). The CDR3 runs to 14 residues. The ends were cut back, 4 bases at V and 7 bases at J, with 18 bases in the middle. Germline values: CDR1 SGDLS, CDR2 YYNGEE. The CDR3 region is CASSPRTVYNEQYF. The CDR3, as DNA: TGTGCCAGCAGCCCTCGGACTGTCTACAATGAGCAGTACTTC. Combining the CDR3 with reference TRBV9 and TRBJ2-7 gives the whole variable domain DSGVTQTPKHLITATGQRVTLRCSPRSGDLSVYWYQQSLDQGLQFLIQYYNGEERAKGNILERFSAQQFPDLHSELNLSSLELGDSALYFCASSPRTVYNEQYFGPGTRLTVT.

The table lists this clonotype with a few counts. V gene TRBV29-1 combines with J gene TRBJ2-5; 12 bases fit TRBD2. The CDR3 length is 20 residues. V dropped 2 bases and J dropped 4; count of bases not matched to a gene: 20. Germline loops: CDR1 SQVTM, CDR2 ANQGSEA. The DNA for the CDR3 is TGCAGCGTTGAACCCCCAAGGACTAGCGGGGAAGGGACCCAATTAGAGACCCAGTACTTC. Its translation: CSVEPPRTSGEGTQLETQYF.

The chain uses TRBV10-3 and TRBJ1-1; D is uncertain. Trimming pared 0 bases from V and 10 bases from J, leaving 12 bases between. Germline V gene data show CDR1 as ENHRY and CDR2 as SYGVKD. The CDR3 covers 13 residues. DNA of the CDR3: TGTGCCATCAGTGAGTCGATTTCGGCAGTAGCTTTCTTT. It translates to CAISESISAVAFF.

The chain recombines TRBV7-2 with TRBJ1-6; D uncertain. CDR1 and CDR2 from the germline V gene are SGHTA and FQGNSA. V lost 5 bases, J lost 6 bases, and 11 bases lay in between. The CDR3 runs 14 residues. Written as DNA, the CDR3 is TGTGCCAGCAGCCCTTCATTGGGTAATTCACCCCTCCACTTT. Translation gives CASSPSLGNSPLHF.

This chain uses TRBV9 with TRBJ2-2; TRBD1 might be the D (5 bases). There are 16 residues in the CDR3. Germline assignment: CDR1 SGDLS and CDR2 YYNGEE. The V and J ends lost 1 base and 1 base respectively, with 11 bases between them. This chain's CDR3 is CASSVTQQENTGELFF. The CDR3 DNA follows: TGTGCCAGCAGCGTAACCCAACAGGAGAACACCGGGGAGCTGTTTTTT.

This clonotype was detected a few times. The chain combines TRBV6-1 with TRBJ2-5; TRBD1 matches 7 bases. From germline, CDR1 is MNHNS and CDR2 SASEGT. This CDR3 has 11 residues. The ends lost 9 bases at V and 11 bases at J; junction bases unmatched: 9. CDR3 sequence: CARGTGDEQYF. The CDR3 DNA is TGTGCCAGGGGTACAGGGGATGAGCAGTACTTC.

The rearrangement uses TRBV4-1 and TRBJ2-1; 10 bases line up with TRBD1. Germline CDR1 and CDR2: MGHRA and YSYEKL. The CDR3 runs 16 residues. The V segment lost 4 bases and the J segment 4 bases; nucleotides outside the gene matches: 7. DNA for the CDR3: TGCGCCAGCAGCCTAACCGGGACAGGGGAGTACAATGAGCAGTTCTTC. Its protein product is CASSLTGTGEYNEQFF.

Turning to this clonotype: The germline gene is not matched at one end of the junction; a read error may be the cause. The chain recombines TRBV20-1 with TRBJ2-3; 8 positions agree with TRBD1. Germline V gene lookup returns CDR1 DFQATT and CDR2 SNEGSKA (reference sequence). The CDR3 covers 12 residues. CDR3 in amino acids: CSAPHRGDTRYF. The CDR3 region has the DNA TGCAGTGCCCCCCACAGGGGGGATACGCGGTATTTT.

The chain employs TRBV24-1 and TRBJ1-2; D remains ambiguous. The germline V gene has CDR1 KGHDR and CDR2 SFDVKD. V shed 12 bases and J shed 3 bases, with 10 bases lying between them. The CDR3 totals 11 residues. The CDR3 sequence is CASAGDYGYTF. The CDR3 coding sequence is TGTGCCTCCGCTGGAGACTATGGCTACACCTTC.

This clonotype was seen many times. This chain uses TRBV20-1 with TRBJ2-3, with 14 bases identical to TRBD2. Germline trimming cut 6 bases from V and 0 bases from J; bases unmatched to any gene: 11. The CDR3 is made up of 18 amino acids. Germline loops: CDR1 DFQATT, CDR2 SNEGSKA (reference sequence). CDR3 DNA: TGCAGTGCGTCATCGGGACTAGCGGGGGAGTTTAGCACAGATACGCAGTATTTT. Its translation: CSASSGLAGEFSTDTQYF.

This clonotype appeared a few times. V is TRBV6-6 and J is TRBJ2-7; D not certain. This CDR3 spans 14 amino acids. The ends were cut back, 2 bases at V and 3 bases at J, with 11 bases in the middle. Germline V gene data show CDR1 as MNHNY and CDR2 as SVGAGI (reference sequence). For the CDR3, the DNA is TGTGCCAGCAGTTACCCTTCAGCCAGCTACGAGCAGTACTTC. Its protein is CASSYPSASYEQYF.

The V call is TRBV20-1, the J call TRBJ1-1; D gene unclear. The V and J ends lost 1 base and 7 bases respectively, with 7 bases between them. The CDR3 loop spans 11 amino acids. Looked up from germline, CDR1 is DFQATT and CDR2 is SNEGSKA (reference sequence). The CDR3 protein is CSARARNEAFF. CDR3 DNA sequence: TGCAGTGCTAGAGCGCGCAATGAAGCTTTCTTT.

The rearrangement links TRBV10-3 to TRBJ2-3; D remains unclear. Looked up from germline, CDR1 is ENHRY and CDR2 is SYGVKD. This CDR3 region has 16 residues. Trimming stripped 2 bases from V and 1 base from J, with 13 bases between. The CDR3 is CAISESSHSGTDTQYF. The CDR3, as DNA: TGTGCCATCAGTGAGAGCTCTCACAGCGGCACAGATACGCAGTATTTT.

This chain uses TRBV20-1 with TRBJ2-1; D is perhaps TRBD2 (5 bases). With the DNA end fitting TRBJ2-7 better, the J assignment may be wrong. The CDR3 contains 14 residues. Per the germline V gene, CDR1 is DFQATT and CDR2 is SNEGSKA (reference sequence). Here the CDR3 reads CSARDRGSYNEQYF. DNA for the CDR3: TGCAGTGCTAGAGATAGAGGGTCTTACAATGAGCAGTACTTC.

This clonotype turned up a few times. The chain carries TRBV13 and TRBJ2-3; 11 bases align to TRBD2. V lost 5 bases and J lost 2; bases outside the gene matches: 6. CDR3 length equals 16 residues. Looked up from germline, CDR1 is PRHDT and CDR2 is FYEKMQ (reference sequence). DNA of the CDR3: TGTGCCAGCAGCACCCGACTAGCGGGGATCACAGATACGCAGTATTTT. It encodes CASSTRLAGITDTQYF.

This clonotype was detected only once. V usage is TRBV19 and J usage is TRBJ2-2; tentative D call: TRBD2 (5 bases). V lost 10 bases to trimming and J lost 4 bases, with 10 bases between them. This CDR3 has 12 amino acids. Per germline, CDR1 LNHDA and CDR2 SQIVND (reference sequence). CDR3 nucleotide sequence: TGTGCCATCCGGCGGGCCACCGGGGAGCTGTTTTTT. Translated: CAIRRATGELFF.

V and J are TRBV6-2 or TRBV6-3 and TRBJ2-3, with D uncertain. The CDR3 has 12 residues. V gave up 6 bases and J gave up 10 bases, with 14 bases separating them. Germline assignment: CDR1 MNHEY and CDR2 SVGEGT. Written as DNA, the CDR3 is TGTGCCAGCAGCCAAGGACCTACTTCGCAGTATTTT. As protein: CASSQGPTSQYF.

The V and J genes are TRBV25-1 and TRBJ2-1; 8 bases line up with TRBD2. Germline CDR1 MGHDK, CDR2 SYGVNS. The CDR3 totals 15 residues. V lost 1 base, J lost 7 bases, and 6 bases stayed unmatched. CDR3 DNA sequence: TGTGCCAGCAGTGAATTGGACGGGGGGGCTAATGAGCAGTTCTTC. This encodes CASSELDGGANEQFF.

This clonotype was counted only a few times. The CDR3 is CASSIGTGGVRREAFF. CDR3 sequence (DNA): TGTGCCAGCAGCATTGGGACAGGGGGCGTAAGGAGAGAAGCTTTCTTT. The V gene is TRBV12-3 or TRBV12-4, the J gene TRBJ1-1, with 12 bases lining up with TRBD1. The CDR3 is 16 residues long. J lost 8 bases, V lost 6 bases, and 13 bases had no gene match.

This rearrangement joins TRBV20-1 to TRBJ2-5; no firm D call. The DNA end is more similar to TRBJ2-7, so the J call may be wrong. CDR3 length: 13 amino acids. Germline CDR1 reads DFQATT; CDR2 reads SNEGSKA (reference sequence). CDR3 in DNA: TGCAGTGCTAGAGATCTTGGGGTCTACGAGCAGTACTTC. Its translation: CSARDLGVYEQYF.

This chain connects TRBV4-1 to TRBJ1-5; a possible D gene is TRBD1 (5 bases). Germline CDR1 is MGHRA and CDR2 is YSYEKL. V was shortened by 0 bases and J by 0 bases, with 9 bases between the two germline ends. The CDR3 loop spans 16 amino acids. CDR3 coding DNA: TGCGCCAGCAGCCAAGATGCCGGGACTAGCAATCAGCCCCAGCATTTT. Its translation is CASSQDAGTSNQPQHF.

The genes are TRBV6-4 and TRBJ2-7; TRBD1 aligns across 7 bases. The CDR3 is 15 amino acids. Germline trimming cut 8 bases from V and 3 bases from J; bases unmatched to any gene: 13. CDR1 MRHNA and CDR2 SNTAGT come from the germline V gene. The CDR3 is CASPKSGTECYEQYF. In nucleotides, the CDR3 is TGTGCCAGCCCCAAATCCGGGACAGAATGCTACGAGCAGTACTTC.

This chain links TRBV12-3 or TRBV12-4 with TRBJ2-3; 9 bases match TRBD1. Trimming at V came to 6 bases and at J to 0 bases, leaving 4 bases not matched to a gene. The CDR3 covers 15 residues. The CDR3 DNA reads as TGTGCCAGCAGCGACAGGGGGGGGAGCACAGATACGCAGTATTTT. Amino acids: CASSDRGGSTDTQYF.

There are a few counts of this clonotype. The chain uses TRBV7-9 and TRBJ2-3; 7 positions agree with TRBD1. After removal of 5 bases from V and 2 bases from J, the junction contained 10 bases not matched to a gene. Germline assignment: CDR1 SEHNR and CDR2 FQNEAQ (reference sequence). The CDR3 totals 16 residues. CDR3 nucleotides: TGTGCCAGCAGCCGTAAGGGGGCCGCCCCCACAGATACGCAGTATTTT. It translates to CASSRKGAAPTDTQYF.

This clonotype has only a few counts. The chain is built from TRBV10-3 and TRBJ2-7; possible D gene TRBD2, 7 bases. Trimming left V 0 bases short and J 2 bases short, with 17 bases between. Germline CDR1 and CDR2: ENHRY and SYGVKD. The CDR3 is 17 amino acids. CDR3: CAISESLAGDYTYEQYF. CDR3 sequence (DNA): TGTGCCATCAGTGAGTCCCTAGCAGGGGACTATACCTACGAGCAGTACTTC.